One sample yielded the 8 T cell receptor beta chains listed below, sequenced in a study of beta chain features in type 1 diabetes (dated by TCRdb to the late 2010s). Libraries were made using the immunoSEQ multiplex PCR assay. The entire isolated RNA was reverse transcribed using the High Capacity cDNA Reverse Transcription Kit, and thus expressed TCRB transcripts were sequenced. The table was pulled from immuneACCESS by TCRdb, which kept in-frame rearrangements only. Such tables lose some clones; where checked, under half of the loss comes from unresolved V genes, and the rest has no known cause. Within this sample are 350,000 to 400,000 clones, with less than 15% of them counted one time only. The ten largest clonotypes hold 0.019% of the sample. The sample consisted of naive CD4+ T cells from blood. The label giving this sample's cell subset or site can be read as: true naive CD4+ T cells. The receptors derive from a young woman in good health.

The CDR3 DNA reads as TGTGCCAGCAGTGAAGTCCAGGGTCGAATCCAAGAGACCCAGTACTTC. It encodes CASSEVQGRIQETQYF. The genes are TRBV2 and TRBJ2-5; TRBD1 might be the D (5 bases). Trimming took off 1 base at V and 1 base at J, with 13 bases between the two ends. The CDR3 runs to 16 residues. Germline V gene data show CDR1 as SNHLY and CDR2 as FYNNEI. The whole variable domain, remainder taken from reference TRBV2 and TRBJ2-5, is EPEVTQTPSHQVTQMGQEVILRCVPISNHLYFYWYRQILGQKVEFLVSFYNNEISEKSEIFDDQFSVERPDGSNFTLKIRSTKLEDSAMYFCASSEVQGRIQETQYFGPGTRLLVL.

Regarding this clone: Other DNA sequences in the same sample also yield this CDR3. The V call is TRBV29-1, the J call TRBJ2-1, with a possible D match to TRBD2 (5 bases). Per the germline V gene, CDR1 is SQVTM and CDR2 is ANQGSEA. With 4 bases removed from V and 0 bases from J, the gap between germline ends came to 7 bases. The CDR3 has 13 amino acids. Written as DNA, the CDR3 is TGCAGCGTTGGAGGGAGCTCCTACAATGAGCAGTTCTTC. It is translated as CSVGGSSYNEQFF.

This clone was seen only a few times. V is TRBV21-1 and J is TRBJ2-7; the table's D call, TRBD2, has no DNA check behind it. TRBV21-1 is labeled a pseudogene. This CDR3 is 19 amino acids long. The CDR3 sequence is CASSVYLTRISGSSYEQYF. The CDR3 region has the DNA TGTGCCAGCAGCGTTTACCTAACCCGAATTAGCGGCAGCTCCTACGAGCAGTACTTC.

This sequence joins TRBV11-1 and TRBJ2-1, with 10 nucleotides matching TRBD2. Trimming took 6 bases from V and 2 from J; bases not matched to a gene: 7. Germline lookup yields CDR1 SGHAT and CDR2 FQDESV (reference sequence). This CDR3 has 16 residues. CDR3 sequence reads: CASRTSGVGAYNEQFF. DNA for the CDR3: TGTGCCAGCAGAACTAGCGGGGTCGGGGCCTACAATGAGCAGTTCTTC.

V is TRBV7-9 and J is TRBJ2-1, with unresolved D. The V gene's germline CDR1 is SEHNR and CDR2 FQNEAQ (reference sequence). The CDR3 spans 11 residues. V lost 2 bases and J lost 9, with 5 bases in between. The CDR3 region is CASSLWAEQFF. In DNA form, the CDR3 reads TGTGCCAGCAGCTTATGGGCTGAGCAGTTCTTC.

In regard to this clone: The sample contains more than one DNA sequence encoding this CDR3. The DNA of the CDR3 is TGCGCCAGCAGCTTCGGACAGGGCACCGGGGAGCTGTTTTTT. Translated, it gives CASSFGQGTGELFF. The V call is TRBV5-1, the J call TRBJ2-2; 8 positions agree with TRBD1. This CDR3 contains 14 residues. With V trimmed by 2 bases and J by 4 bases, 1 base remained unmatched. Germline V CDR1 and CDR2: SGHRS, YFSETQ. Together with reference TRBV5-1 and TRBJ2-2, the CDR3 gives the full variable domain: KAGVTQTPRYLIKTRGQQVTLSCSPISGHRSVSWYQQTPGQGLQFLFEYFSETQRNKGNFPGRFSGRQFSNSRSEMNVSTLELGDSALYLCASSFGQGTGELFFGEGSRLTVL.

The rearrangement joins TRBV30 to TRBJ2-7; TRBD2 agrees at 7 bases. CDR3 length equals 11 residues. Losses at the gene ends were 6 bases for V and 5 bases for J; bases not matched to a gene: 4. The germline V gene has CDR1 GTSNPN and CDR2 SVGIG (reference sequence). The CDR3 reads CACSGRNEQYF. The CDR3 nucleotides are TGTGCCTGTAGCGGGCGTAACGAGCAGTACTTC.

V gene TRBV30 combines with J gene TRBJ1-2; 7 nucleotides agree with TRBD1. The germline V gene has CDR1 GTSNPN and CDR2 SVGIG (reference sequence). J lost 14 bases, V lost 1 base, and 10 bases had no gene match. The CDR3 extends over 12 amino acids. This CDR3 is CAWSGGGTVKTF. In DNA, the CDR3 is TGTGCCTGGAGTGGCGGCGGGACAGTTAAAACCTTC.